Listed below are T cell receptor beta chains from one sample, sequenced in a study of response to subunit inactivated influenza vaccine. TCRdb recomputed calls from the RT-PCR reads with MiXCR, one row per CDR3 protein. The sample carries about 240,000 distinct CDR3 sequences, 12% recorded once. The material sequenced was non-naive T cells sorted from PBMCs, taken roughly 15 days before vaccination. The origin of the receptors is a man aged 50 or older who received an inactivated influenza vaccine. Both conserved end residues are part of each CDR3. The D gene is left open where the match is weak. For some rows the clone size is stated as once, few or many, or as a class when expanded; others skip it.

d_call,j_call,v_call,clone_size,cdr3_nt,cdr3_aa
TRBD1,TRBJ1-4,TRBV7-2,.,TGTGCCAGCAGCACAGGGGCAGGAGGACTGTTTTTT,CASSTGAGGLFF
.,TRBJ2-5,TRBV20-1,.,TGCAGTGCTAGCCAAGGGGGAAATTGGGATCAAGAGACCCAGTACTTC,CSASQGGNWDQETQYF
.,TRBJ2-7,TRBV5-1,few,TGCGCCAGCAGCACCGGGACGGCCGTCTCCTACGAGCAGTACTTC,CASSTGTAVSYEQYF
TRBD1,TRBJ2-3,TRBV10-3,.,TGTGCCATCAGGATACAGGGGGGACAAGATACGCAGTATTTT,CAIRIQGGQDTQYF
.,TRBJ2-5,TRBV11-2,.,TGTGCCAGCAGCCAAAAAAACCGGCAAGAGACCCAGTACTTC,CASSQKNRQETQYF
TRBD1,TRBJ1-6,TRBV5-1,.,TGCGCCAGCAGGCTCGAACAGGGGAAGATTTCACCCCTCCACTTT,CASRLEQGKISPLHF
.,TRBJ2-3,TRBV29-1,.,TGCAGCGTTGAAGGAGAGTATGGAGGGGGCACAGATACGCAGTATTTT,CSVEGEYGGGTDTQYF
.,TRBJ1-1,TRBV11-2,.,TGTGCCAGCAGCTTAGTAGGCTCCTACTGGACTGAAGCTTTCTTT,CASSLVGSYWTEAFF
TRBD1,TRBJ1-1,TRBV12-3/TRBV12-4,few,TGTGCCAGCGGGACAGGAGGGTGGACTGAAGCTTTCTTT,CASGTGGWTEAFF
TRBD2,TRBJ2-7,TRBV4-2,few,TGTGCCAGCAGCCAGACTAGCGGGTCCTACGAGCAGTACTTC,CASSQTSGSYEQYF
TRBD1,TRBJ1-5,TRBV12-3/TRBV12-4,few,TGTGCCAGCAGTTTCTCCGCGACAGGGGGTGGTAGCAATCAGCCCCAGCATTTT,CASSFSATGGGSNQPQHF
.,TRBJ1-1,TRBV7-9,few,TGTGCCAGCAGCTTAGAAGGAATCACTGAAGCTTTCTTT,CASSLEGITEAFF
.,TRBJ2-7,TRBV12-3/TRBV12-4,many,TGTGCCAGCAGTTTCGGGACACCTTCCTACGAGCAGTACTTC,CASSFGTPSYEQYF
TRBD1,TRBJ2-1,TRBV12-3/TRBV12-4,many,TGTGCCAGCAGGTATACGGGGACAGGGAACAATGAGCAGTTCTTC,CASRYTGTGNNEQFF
.,TRBJ1-2,TRBV7-2,few,TGTGCCAGCAGCTTAGATCCCGGAACACTTTATGGCTACACCTTC,CASSLDPGTLYGYTF
.,TRBJ2-3,TRBV12-3/TRBV12-4,many,TGTGCCAGCAGTTTTTTGGGCCCGAGGGCTGACGGCACAGATACGCAGTATTTT,CASSFLGPRADGTDTQYF
TRBD1,TRBJ1-2,TRBV5-1,many,TGCGCCAGCAGCTTGGCCCCCGGGACAGCGCCGGACACCTTC,CASSLAPGTAPDTF
TRBD2,TRBJ2-5,TRBV3-1,.,TGTGCCAGCAGCCTCCTAGCGGGAGGGGTGCAAGAGACCCAGTACTTC,CASSLLAGGVQETQYF
.,TRBJ2-5,TRBV5-1,many,TGCGCCAGCAGCAGACCAGGGGAAGAGACCCAGTACTTC,CASSRPGEETQYF
.,TRBJ2-2,TRBV10-3,.,TGTGCCATCAGTGAGTCGGGAAATACAAACACCGGGGAGCTGTTTTTT,CAISESGNTNTGELFF
.,TRBJ2-2,TRBV6-6,few,TGTGCCAGCAGTCGGGATCGTACCGGGGAGCTGTTTTTT,CASSRDRTGELFF
.,TRBJ2-6,TRBV6-5,.,TGTGCCAGCAGTTACTCGAACGGGGGCGCTGGGGCCAACGTCCTGACTTTC,CASSYSNGGAGANVLTF
.,TRBJ2-1,TRBV2,many,TGTGCCAGCAGCGATAATGAGCAGTTCTTC,CASSDNEQFF
.,TRBJ2-2,TRBV2,few,TGTGCCAGCAGTCTCCAGGCATACACCGGGGAGCTGTTTTTT,CASSLQAYTGELFF
.,TRBJ1-6,TRBV4-2,few,TGTGCCAGCAGCCAAGCCGCGGCAGTTAATTCACCCCTCCACTTT,CASSQAAAVNSPLHF
.,TRBJ2-1,TRBV9,few,TGTGCCAGCAGCGTAGGCCTGGGGAACAATGAGCAGTTCTTC,CASSVGLGNNEQFF
TRBD1,TRBJ2-7,TRBV20-1,.,TGCAGTGCAACCGGGACAGGGGCGGACGAGCAGTACTTC,CSATGTGADEQYF
TRBD1,TRBJ2-6,TRBV5-1,.,TGCGCCAGCAGCCACTTGACAGGGGCCTTGGCCAACGTCCTGACTTTC,CASSHLTGALANVLTF
.,TRBJ2-5,TRBV10-3,few,TGTGCCATCAGTGAGTCCATGAACGAAAAGACCCAGTACTTC,CAISESMNEKTQYF
.,TRBJ1-1,TRBV12-3/TRBV12-4,many,TGTGCCAGCAGTTTAAGGGTGAACACTGAAGCTTTCTTT,CASSLRVNTEAFF